This TCR beta chain was recorded in a study of blood T cell repertoires in COVID-19. Study-level background: COVID-19 samples collected from the United States, Italy and Spain covered acute and convalescent phases. PBMCs, B-cell-depleted T cells, or T cells were the source of the cDNA or gDNA that made up the material.

This CDR3 has 14 residues. Germline V gene sequence: CDR1 SGHNT, CDR2 YYREEE (reference sequence). J was trimmed by 5 bases and V by 4 bases; bases with no gene match: 8. Per the original data handling: Amplification of reference gene primers provided the estimated nucleated cell counts. Only in-frame clones appear in the TCRdb table, and some are missing; sequencing was by immunoSEQ multiplex PCR. V and J calls and clone size are copied from that table; D and trimming were computed from the DNA. This sample yields 200,000 to 250,000 clones, of which roughly 80% are seen a single time; about 8.1% belongs to the top ten.

The material sequenced was peripheral blood. This sequence was found in an elderly man with acute or convalescent COVID-19. The chain carries TRBV5-4 and TRBJ2-5; 7 positions agree with TRBD1. The CDR3 nucleotides are TGTGCCAGCAGCCGCGAGACAGGGATGGAGACCCAGTACTTC. Its protein is CASSRETGMETQYF.